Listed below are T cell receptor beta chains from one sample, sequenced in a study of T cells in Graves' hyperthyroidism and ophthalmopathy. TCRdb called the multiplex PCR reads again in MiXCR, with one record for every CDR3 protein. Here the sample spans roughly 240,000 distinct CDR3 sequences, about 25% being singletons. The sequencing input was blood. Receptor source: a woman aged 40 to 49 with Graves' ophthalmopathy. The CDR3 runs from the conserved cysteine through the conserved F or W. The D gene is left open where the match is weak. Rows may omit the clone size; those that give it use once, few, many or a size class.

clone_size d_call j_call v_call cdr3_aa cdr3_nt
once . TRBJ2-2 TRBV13 CASSTRGTGELFF TGTGCCAGCAGCACCCGGGGCACCGGGGAGCTGTTTTTT
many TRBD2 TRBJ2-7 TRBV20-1 CSAGGGTSGSYEQYF TGCAGTGCCGGGGGAGGGACTAGCGGGAGTTACGAGCAGTACTTC
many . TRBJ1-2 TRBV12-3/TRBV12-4 CASSPGHIYGYTF TGTGCCAGCAGCCCAGGACACATCTATGGCTACACCTTC
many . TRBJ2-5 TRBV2 CASSDFVETQYF TGTGCCAGCAGTGACTTCGTGGAGACCCAGTACTTC
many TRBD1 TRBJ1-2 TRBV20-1 CSAFSGQGWGYGYTF TGCAGTGCTTTTTCGGGACAGGGATGGGGCTATGGCTACACCTTC
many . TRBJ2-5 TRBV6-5 CASSYVGGRETQYF TGTGCCAGCAGTTACGTGGGGGGAAGGGAGACCCAGTACTTC
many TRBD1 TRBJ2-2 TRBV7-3 CASSLSTGGFTGELFF TGTGCCAGCAGCTTGTCGACAGGGGGCTTTACCGGGGAGCTGTTTTTT
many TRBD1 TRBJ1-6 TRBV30 CAWSAGTGDSPLHF TGTGCCTGGAGTGCCGGGACAGGGGATTCACCCCTCCACTTT
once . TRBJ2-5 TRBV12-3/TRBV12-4 CASSLVPEETQYF TGTGCCAGCAGTTTGGTCCCGGAAGAGACCCAGTACTTC
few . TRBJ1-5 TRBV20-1 CSASLGYSNQPQHF TGCAGTGCTAGTTTGGGGTATAGCAATCAGCCCCAGCATTTT
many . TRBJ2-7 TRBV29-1 CSVSEAYEQYF TGCAGCGTTAGTGAAGCCTACGAGCAGTACTTC
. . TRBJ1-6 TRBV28 CASREAGGNYSPLHF TGTGCCAGCAGGGAAGCGGGTGGTAATTATTCACCCCTCCACTTT
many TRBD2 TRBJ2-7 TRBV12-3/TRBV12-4 CASRLAGGPTYEQYF TGTGCCAGCAGACTAGCGGGAGGGCCGACCTACGAGCAGTACTTC
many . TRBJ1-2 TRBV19 CASSIHMEYRLDGYTF TGTGCCAGTAGTATACACATGGAGTATCGGCTTGATGGCTACACCTTC
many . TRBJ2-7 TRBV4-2 CASSRPHYEQYF TGTGCCAGCAGCCGGCCCCACTACGAGCAGTACTTC
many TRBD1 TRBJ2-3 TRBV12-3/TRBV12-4 CASKLGTVTDTQYF TGTGCCAGCAAGCTCGGGACAGTCACAGATACGCAGTATTTT
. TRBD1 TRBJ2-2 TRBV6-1 CASIRTGLAGELFF TGTGCCAGCATTCGGACAGGGCTAGCCGGGGAGCTGTTTTTT
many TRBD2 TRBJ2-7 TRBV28 CASSQGLSEQYF TGTGCCAGCAGCCAGGGACTAAGCGAGCAGTACTTC
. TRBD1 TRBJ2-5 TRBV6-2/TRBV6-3 CTSTDREETQYF TGTACCAGTACGGACAGGGAAGAGACCCAGTACTTC
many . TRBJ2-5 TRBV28 CASSFRVLHRRTEETQYF TGTGCCAGCAGTTTTCGGGTTTTGCACAGGCGGACGGAAGAGACCCAGTACTTC
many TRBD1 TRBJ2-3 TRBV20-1 CSASRGTDTQYF TGCAGTGCTAGCAGGGGGACAGATACGCAGTATTTT
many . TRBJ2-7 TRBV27 CASSTRRSSYEQYF TGTGCCAGCAGTACACGGAGGAGCTCCTACGAGCAGTACTTC
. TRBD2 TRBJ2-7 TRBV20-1 CSASRLAGRDEQYF TGCAGTGCTTCGAGGCTAGCGGGACGCGACGAGCAGTACTTC
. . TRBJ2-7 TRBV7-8 CASSFKGLVSGYAYEQYF TGTGCCAGCAGCTTTAAAGGCCTGGTGAGCGGTTACGCCTACGAGCAGTACTTC